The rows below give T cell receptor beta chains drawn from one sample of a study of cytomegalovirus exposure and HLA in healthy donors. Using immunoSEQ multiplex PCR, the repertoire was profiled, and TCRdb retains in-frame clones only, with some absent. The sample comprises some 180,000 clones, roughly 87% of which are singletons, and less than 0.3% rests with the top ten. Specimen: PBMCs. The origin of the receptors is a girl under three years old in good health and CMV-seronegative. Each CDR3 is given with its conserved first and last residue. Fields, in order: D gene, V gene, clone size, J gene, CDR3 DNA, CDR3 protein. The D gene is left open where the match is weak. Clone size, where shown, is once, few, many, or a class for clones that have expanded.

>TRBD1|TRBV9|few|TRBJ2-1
TGTGCCAGCAGCGGGGGACCACGGGACAGGGACCCCAATGAGCAGTTCTTC
CASSGGPRDRDPNEQFF
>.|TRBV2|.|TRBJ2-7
TGTGCCAGCAGTGAGCAGCGTACCTACGAGCAGTACTTC
CASSEQRTYEQYF
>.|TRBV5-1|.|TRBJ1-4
TGCGCCAGCAGCTTGAGCCCTACGGAGAATGAAAAACTGTTTTTT
CASSLSPTENEKLFF
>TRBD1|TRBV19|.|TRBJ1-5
TGTGCCAGTAGTAAAGGACAGGGTAATCAGCCCCAGCATTTT
CASSKGQGNQPQHF
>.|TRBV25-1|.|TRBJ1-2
TGTGCAACACAGGGAGAGATGGTCTATGGCTACACCTTC
CATQGEMVYGYTF
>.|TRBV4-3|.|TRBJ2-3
TGCGCCAGCAGCCAAGTTTTGCGCGGCGTCGGCACAGATACGCAGTATTTT
CASSQVLRGVGTDTQYF
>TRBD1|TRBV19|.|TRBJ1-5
TGTGCCAGTAGTACCCGGGACAGGGGGAATCAGCCCCAGCATTTT
CASSTRDRGNQPQHF
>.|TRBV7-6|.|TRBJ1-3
TGTGCCAGCAGCTTACACCGGGATCTGACCCTCTCTGGAAACACCATATATTTT
CASSLHRDLTLSGNTIYF
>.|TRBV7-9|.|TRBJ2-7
TGTTCCAGCAGCTTAACTCCCCGGACAGAAATCTCCCAGCAGTACTTC
CSSSLTPRTEISQQYF
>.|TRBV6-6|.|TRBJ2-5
TGTGCCAGCAGTACTCAAGAGACCCAGTACTTC
CASSTQETQYF
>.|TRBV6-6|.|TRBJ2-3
TGTGCCAGCAGTTACGTCAGGGGCACAGATACGCAGTATTTT
CASSYVRGTDTQYF
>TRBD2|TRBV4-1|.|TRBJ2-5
TGCGCCAGCAGTCTACTAGCGGGGGGGAAAGAGACCCAGTACTTC
CASSLLAGGKETQYF
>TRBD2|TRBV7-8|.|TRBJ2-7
TGTGCCAGCAGCTTTTATCTAGGCGGGAGTTTGTCCTACGAGCAGTACTTC
CASSFYLGGSLSYEQYF
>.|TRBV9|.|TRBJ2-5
TGTGCCAGCAGCGTATTCTCTAGCCCAGAGACCCAGTACTTC
CASSVFSSPETQYF
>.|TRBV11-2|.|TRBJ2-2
TGTGCCAGCAGCCCTTTATGGTGGGGAGACACCGGGGAGCTGTTTTTT
CASSPLWWGDTGELFF
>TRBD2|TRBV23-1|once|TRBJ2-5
TGCGCCAGCGGGCTCGGACTAGCGGGAATTCAAGAGACCCAGTACTTC
CASGLGLAGIQETQYF
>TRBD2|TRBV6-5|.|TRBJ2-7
TGTGCCAGCCGGTCGGGGGAGGGAGGGGAGCAGTACTTC
CASRSGEGGEQYF
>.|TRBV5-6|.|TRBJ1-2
TGTGCCAGCAGCTTGTTGGCAGGAGGTAACTATGGAGGCTACACCTTC
CASSLLAGGNYGGYTF
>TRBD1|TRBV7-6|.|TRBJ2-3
TGTGCCAGCAGCTTAGTTTTCGGGACAGGGAGCGCAGATACGCAGTATTTT
CASSLVFGTGSADTQYF
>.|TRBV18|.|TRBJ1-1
TGTGCCAGCTCACCACGGGTCGACAGGTTTGAAGCTTTCTTT
CASSPRVDRFEAFF
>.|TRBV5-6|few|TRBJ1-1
TGTGCCAGCAGCTCAGGGGATGAGGACACTGAAGCTTTCTTT
CASSSGDEDTEAFF
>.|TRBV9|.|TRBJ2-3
TGTGCCAGCAGCGCCACGACCGGGAATACGCAGTATTTT
CASSATTGNTQYF
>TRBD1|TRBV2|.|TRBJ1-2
TGTGCCAGGACGACAGGGCGCACTTTAAACTATGGCTACACCTTC
CARTTGRTLNYGYTF
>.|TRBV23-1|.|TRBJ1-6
TGCGCCAGCGGATCATCGGGATCATCGTTTAATTCACCCCTCCACTTT
CASGSSGSSFNSPLHF
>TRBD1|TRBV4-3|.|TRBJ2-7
TGCGCCAGCAGCCAGGGGGGACAGGGGGCGCGAGAGCAGTACTTC
CASSQGGQGAREQYF
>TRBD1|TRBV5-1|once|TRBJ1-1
TGCGCCAGCAGCTTGTCCGGGACAGGAGTCACTGAAGCTTTCTTT
CASSLSGTGVTEAFF
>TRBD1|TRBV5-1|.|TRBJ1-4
TGCGCCAGCAGCTTGGGACAGGGTGAAAAACTGTTTTTT
CASSLGQGEKLFF
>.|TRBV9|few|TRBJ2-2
TGTGCCAGCAGCGTAGCTCCCAACACCAGGGAGCTGTTTTTT
CASSVAPNTRELFF
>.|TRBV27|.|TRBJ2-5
TGTGCCAGCAAGGTCGGGGGAGGAGAGACCCAGTACTTC
CASKVGGGETQYF
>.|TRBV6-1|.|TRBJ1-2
TGTGCCAGCGGGAAAGGGAGGTCAAACTATGGCTACACCTTC
CASGKGRSNYGYTF
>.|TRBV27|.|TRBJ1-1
TGTGCCAGCAAGGTATGGGCGAACACTGAAGCTTTCTTT
CASKVWANTEAFF
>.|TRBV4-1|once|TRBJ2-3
TGCGCCAGCAGCCAAAAGGGACACGGATCAGATACGCAGTATTTT
CASSQKGHGSDTQYF
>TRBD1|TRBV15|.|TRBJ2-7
TGTGCCACCAGTATCCGGACAGGGGGCTCCGAGCAGTACTTC
CATSIRTGGSEQYF
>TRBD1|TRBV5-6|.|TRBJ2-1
TGTGCCAGCAGCTGGGGGACAGGTAACAATGAGCAGTTCTTC
CASSWGTGNNEQFF
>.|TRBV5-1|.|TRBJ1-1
TGCGCCAGCAGCTTGGGGCCGTCTGAAGCTTTCTTT
CASSLGPSEAFF
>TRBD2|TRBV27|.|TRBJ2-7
TGTGCCAGCACCGTGGGGGGGGGAGGCGGCGAGCAGTACTTC
CASTVGGGGGEQYF
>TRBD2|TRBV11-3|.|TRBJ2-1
TGTGCCAGCAGCTTAGGTAGACTAGCGGATAACAATGAGCAGTTCTTC
CASSLGRLADNNEQFF
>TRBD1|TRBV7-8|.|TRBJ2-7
TGTGCCAGCAGCTTAAAGTTAGCAGGGGGCACCTACGAGCAGTACTTC
CASSLKLAGGTYEQYF
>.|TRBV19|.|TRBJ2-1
TGTGCCAGTAGTTCCAGGGCCTCCTACAATGAGCAGTTCTTC
CASSSRASYNEQFF
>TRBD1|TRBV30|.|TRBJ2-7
TGTGCCTGGAGTAGCGTTCAGGGGGCGCGGGGCTACGAGCAGTACTTC
CAWSSVQGARGYEQYF
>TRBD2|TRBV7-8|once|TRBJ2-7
TGTGCCAGCAGCCCCGGGGGGGGGCTAGCGGGGGGCTACGAGCAGTACTTC
CASSPGGGLAGGYEQYF
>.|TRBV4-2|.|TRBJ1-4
TGTGCCAGCAGCCAAGCCGGTACTCGTAGTACTAATGAAAAACTGTTTTTT
CASSQAGTRSTNEKLFF